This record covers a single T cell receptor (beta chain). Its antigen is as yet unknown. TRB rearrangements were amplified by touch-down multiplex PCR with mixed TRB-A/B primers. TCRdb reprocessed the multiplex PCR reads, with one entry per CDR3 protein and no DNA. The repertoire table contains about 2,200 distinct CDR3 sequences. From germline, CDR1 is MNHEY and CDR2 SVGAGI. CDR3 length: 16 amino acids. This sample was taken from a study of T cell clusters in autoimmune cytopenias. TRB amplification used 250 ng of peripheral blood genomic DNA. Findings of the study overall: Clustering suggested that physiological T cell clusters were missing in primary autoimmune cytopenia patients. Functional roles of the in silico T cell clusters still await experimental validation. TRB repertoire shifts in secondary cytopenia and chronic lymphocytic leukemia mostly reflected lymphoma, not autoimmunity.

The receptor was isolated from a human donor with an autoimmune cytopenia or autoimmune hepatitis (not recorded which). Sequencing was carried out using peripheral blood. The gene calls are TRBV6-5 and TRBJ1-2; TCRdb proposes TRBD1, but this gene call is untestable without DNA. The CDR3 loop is CASSYSTGTGSYGYTF.